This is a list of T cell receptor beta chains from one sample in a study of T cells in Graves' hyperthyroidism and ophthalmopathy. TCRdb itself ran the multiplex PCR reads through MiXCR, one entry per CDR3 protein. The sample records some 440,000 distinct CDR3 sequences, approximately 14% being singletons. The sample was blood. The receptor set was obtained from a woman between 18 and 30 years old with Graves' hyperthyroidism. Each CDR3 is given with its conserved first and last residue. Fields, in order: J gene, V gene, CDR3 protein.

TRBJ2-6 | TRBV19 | CASQQGPGANVLTF
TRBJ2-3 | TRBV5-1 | CASSFDSLRGTDTQYF
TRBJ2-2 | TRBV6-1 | CASRGAGGTGELFF
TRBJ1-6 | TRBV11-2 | CASSSYRGKGQSPLHF
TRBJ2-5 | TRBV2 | CASSTTETQYF
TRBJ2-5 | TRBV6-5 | CASSYSRLGETQYF
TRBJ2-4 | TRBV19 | CASSIEEGAWNIQYF
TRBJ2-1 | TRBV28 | CASSFGQGGVFPSSYNEQFF
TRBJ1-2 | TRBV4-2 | CASSHQGDGYTF
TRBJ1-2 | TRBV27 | CASSSLPLQGPNYGYTF
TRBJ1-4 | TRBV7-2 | CASRTKRISNEKLFF
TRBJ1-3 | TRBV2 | CATQGSGNTIYF
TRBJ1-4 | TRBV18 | CASSGGLGEKLFF
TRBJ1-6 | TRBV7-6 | CASSLGAGGLNSPLHF
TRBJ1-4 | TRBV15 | CATSSTRTPLFF
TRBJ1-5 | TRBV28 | CASSLLGPQPQHF
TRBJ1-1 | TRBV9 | CASSVGTMNTEAFF
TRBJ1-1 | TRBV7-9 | CASSLGRTEAFF
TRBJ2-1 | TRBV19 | CASTARQGRAEGEQFF
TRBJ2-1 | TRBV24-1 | CATSDSWGRGHNEQFF
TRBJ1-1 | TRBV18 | CASSPIRGSNTEAFF
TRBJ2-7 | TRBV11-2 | CASSPGLAYEQYF
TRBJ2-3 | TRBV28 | CASSQSSDSTDTQYF
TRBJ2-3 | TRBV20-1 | CSVDSDTQYF
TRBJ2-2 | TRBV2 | CASTREWTGELFF
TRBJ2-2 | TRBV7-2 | CASSLVSQGRLTGELFF
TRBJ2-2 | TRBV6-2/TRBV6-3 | CASRKLAPNTGELFF
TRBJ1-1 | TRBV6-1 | CASSFRAGTGRTYTEAFF
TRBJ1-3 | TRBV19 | CASRTTGTGNTIYF
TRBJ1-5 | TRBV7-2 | CASSPPGQFNQPQHF
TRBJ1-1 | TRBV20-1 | CSAGDMLTTEAFF
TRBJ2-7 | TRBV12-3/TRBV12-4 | CASRRQGGRSYEQYF
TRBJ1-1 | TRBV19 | CASSIGTVNTEAFF
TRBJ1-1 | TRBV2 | CASERRAGNPEAFF
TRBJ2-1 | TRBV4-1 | CASSQTLAGGLNEQFF
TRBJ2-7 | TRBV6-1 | CASKSGFSYEQYF
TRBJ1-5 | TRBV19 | CASRVQVTSNQPQHF
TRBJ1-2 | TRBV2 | CASSDGVLYGYTF
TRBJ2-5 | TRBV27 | CASSLPQGARETQYF
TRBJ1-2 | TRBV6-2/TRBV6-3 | CASSSGDRVWMNDGYTF
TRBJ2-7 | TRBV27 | CASSRTGVLPYEQYF
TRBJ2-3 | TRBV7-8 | CASSSAIGSTDTQYF
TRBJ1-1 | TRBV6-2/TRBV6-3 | CASREPGLGAFF
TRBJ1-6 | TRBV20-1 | CSARDVNRQLNSPLHF
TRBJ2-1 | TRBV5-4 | CAIPYIASSWYNEQFF
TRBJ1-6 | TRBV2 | CASSTRSLGQGVSPLHF
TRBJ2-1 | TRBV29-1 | CSVGVGNEQFF
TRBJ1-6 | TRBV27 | CANSLSSYNSPLHF
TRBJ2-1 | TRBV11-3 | CASSFPGNTGGEQFF
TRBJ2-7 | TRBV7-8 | CASSPFAVRYEQYF
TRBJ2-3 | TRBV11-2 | CASSSAGRGDTQYF